What follows is one T cell receptor (beta chain) and its context. V shed 3 bases and J shed 6 bases, with 18 bases lying between them. Germline assignment: CDR1 MDHEN and CDR2 SYDVKM. The CDR3 covers 16 residues. The sample originates from a study of response to subunit inactivated influenza vaccine. A single record per CDR3 protein comes from TCRdb applying MiXCR to the RT-PCR reads. The table includes more than 700,000 distinct CDR3 sequences, over 20% detected once. Sample: PBMCs from blood, taken about 5 days after vaccination. The chain has TRBV28 and TRBJ1-5; TRBD1 is a possible D gene (6 bases). The receptor was isolated from a man in his fifties or sixties who received an inactivated influenza vaccine. CDR3 sequence reads: CASSLGQGHLRQPQHF. The DNA of the CDR3 is TGTGCCAGCAGTTTGGGTCAGGGACATCTTCGTCAGCCCCAGCATTTT. The full variable domain, completed using reference TRBV28 and TRBJ1-5, is DVKVTQSSRYLVKRTGEKVFLECVQDMDHENMFWYRQDPGLGLRLIYFSYDVKMKEKGDIPEGYSVSREKKERFSLILESASTNQTSMYLCASSLGQGHLRQPQHFGDGTRLSIL.